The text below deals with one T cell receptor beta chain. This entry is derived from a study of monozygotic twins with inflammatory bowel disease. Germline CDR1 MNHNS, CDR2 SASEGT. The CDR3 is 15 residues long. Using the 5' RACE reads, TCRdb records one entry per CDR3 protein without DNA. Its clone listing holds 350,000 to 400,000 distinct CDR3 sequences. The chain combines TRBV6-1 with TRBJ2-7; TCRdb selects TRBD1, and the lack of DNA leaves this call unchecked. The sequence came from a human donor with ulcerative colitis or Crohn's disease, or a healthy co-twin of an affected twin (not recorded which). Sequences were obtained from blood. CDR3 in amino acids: CASSVPDRGFYEQYF.